This T cell receptor beta chain was sequenced for a study of post-analysis software for immune sequencing data. Study results and limitations: A handful of TRBV segments, including TRBV5-6, TRBV5-1 and TRBV20-1, were more frequent in patients than controls.

Incorporated into the TCR beta cDNA libraries were unique molecular identifiers, which served to reduce PCR and sequencing biases. Starting from approximately 1 to 10 million T cells, the study yielded approximately 500,000 cDNA molecules. TCRdb itself ran the PCR reads through MiXCR, one entry per CDR3 protein. The repertoire holds roughly 800,000 distinct CDR3 sequences, with approximately 57% as singletons. As concerns this clonotype: Its cognate antigen is unknown.

The germline V gene encodes CDR1 SGHDT and CDR2 YYEEEE. The length of the CDR3 is 14 residues. Trimming pared 0 bases from V and 12 bases from J, leaving 13 bases between. This TCR derives from a girl under 18 with multiple sclerosis. Sequencing used blood. The chain combines TRBV5-6 with TRBJ1-6; perhaps TRBD1 as D (5 bases). The CDR3 is CASSLGQLSRPLHF. CDR3 coding DNA: TGTGCCAGCAGCTTGGGACAGCTCAGTAGACCCCTCCACTTT.